This TCR beta chain was identified in a study of blood T cell repertoires in COVID-19. Study at large: Italy, Spain and the United States were the sources of the convalescent and acute COVID-19 samples. PBMCs, B-cell-depleted T cells, or T cells provided the cDNA or gDNA that made up the material.

The repertoire was sequenced with immunoSEQ multiplex PCR; TCRdb's copy has only in-frame clones and lacks some. Among about 120,000 clones, approximately 87% were seen once, and the ten largest hold roughly 2.2%. V trimming: 5 bases; J trimming: 0 bases; junction bases outside the gene matches: 6. The CDR3 extends over 16 amino acids. Germline lookup yields CDR1 SGHAT and CDR2 FQNNGV. The receptor comes from a woman in her fifties or sixties with acute or convalescent COVID-19. The chain joins TRBV11-2 to TRBJ2-1, with TRBD2 matching 8 bases. The source material was peripheral blood. The CDR3 DNA sequence: TGTGCCAGCAGCCGATTAGCGGGAAACTCCTACAATGAGCAGTTCTTC. Translated: CASSRLAGNSYNEQFF.